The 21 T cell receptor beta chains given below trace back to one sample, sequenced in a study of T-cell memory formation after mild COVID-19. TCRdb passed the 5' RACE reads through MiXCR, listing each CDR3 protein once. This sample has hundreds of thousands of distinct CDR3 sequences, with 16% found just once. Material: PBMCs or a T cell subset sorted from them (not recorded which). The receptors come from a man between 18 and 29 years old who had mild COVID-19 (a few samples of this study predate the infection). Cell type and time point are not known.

The CDR3 sequence: CASNPRVLAGELFF. The CDR3 DNA reads TGTGCCAGCAACCCCCGGGTCTTGGCCGGGGAGCTGTTTTTT. The gene calls are TRBV6-2 or TRBV6-3 and TRBJ2-2; D remains ambiguous. Germline CDR1 MNHEY, CDR2 SVGEGT. Deletions cut 7 bases from V and 6 bases from J, with 15 bases between. This CDR3 is 14 amino acids long.

CDR3 coding DNA: TGTGCCAGCGTCCAGGATGATGGCTACACCTTC. This sequence encodes CASVQDDGYTF. This chain uses TRBV6-6 with TRBJ1-2; D ambiguous. Trimming took 8 bases from V and 6 from J, leaving 10 bases between them. The CDR3 sequence is 11 residues long. CDR1 is MNHNY, CDR2 SVGAGI, per germline (reference sequence).

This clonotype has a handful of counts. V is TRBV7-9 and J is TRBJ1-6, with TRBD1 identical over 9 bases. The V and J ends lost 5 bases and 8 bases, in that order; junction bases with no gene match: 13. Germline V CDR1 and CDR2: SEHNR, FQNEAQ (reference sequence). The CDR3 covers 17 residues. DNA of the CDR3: TGTGCCAGCAGCATTAGGGGCCCGGGACAGGGTTATTCACCCCTCCACTTT. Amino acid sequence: CASSIRGPGQGYSPLHF.

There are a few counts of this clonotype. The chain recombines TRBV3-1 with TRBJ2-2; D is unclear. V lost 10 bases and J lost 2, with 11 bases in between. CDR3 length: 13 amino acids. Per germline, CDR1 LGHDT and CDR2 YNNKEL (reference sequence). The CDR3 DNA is TGTGCCACCGCCCAGGTTAACACCGGGGAGCTGTTTTTT. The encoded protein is CATAQVNTGELFF. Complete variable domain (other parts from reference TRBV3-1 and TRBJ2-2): DTAVSQTPKYLVTQMGNDKSIKCEQNLGHDTMYWYKQDSKKFLKIMFSYNNKELIINETVPNRFSPKSPDKAHLNLHINSLELGDSAVYFCATAQVNTGELFFGEGSRLTVL.

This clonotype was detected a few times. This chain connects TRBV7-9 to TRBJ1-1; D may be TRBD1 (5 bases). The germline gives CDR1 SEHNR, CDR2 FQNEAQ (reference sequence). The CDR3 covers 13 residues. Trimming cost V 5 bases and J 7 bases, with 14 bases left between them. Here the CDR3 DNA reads TGTGCCAGCAGCCTAGGGGTCGGGAATGAAGCTTTCTTT. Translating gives CASSLGVGNEAFF.

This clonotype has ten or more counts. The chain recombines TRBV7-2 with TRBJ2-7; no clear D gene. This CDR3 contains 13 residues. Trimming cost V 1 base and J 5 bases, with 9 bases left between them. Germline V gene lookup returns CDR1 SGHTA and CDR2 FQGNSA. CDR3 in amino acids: CASSLDPYNEQYF. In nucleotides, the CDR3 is TGTGCCAGCAGCTTAGACCCTTACAACGAGCAGTACTTC.

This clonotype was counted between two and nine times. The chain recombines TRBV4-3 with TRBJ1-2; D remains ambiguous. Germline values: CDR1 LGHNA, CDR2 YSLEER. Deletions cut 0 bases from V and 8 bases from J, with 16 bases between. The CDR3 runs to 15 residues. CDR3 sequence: CASSQDRPGPEGYTF. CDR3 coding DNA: TGCGCCAGCAGCCAAGATCGTCCGGGCCCCGAGGGCTACACCTTC.

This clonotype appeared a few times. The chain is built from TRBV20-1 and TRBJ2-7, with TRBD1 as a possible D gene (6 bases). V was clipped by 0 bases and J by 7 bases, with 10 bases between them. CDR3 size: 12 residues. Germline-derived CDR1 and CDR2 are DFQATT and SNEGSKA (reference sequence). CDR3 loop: CSAREGASEQYF. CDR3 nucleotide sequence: TGCAGTGCTAGAGAGGGGGCGAGTGAGCAGTACTTC.

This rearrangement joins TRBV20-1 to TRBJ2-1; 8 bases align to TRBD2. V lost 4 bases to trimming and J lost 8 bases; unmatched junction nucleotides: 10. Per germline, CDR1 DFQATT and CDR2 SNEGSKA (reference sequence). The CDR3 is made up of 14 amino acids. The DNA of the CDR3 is TGCAGTGCTAATCCGGGGGGGCCGGTCGATGAGCAGTTCTTC. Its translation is CSANPGGPVDEQFF.

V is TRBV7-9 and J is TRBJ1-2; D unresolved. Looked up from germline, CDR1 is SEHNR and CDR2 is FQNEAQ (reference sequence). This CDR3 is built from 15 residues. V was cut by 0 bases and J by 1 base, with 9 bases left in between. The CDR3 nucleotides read TGTGCCAGCAGCTTAGCCGGGAGGGATAACTATGGCTACACCTTC. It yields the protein CASSLAGRDNYGYTF.

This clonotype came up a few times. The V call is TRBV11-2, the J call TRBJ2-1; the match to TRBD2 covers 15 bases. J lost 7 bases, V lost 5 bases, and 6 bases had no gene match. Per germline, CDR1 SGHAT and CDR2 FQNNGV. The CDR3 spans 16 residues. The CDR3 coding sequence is TGTGCCAGCAGCGGCGTCGGGACTAGCGGGGGGAATGAGCAGTTCTTC. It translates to CASSGVGTSGGNEQFF. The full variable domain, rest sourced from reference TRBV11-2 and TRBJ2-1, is EAGVAQSPRYKIIEKRQSVAFWCNPISGHATLYWYQQILGQGPKLLIQFQNNGVVDDSQLPKDRFSAERLKGVDSTLKIQPAKLEDSAVYLCASSGVGTSGGNEQFFGPGTRLTVL.

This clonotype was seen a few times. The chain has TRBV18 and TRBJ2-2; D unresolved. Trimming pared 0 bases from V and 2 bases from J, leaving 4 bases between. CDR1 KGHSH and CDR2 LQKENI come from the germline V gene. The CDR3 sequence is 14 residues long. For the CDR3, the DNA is TGTGCCAGCTCACCACCTCCCAACACCGGGGAGCTGTTTTTT. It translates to CASSPPPNTGELFF.

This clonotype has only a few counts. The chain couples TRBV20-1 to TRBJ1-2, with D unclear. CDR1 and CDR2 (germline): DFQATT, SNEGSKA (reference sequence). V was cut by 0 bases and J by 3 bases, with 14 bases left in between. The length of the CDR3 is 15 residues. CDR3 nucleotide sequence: TGCAGTGCTAGAGATAGGAAGGATGCGGACTATGGCTACACCTTC. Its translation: CSARDRKDADYGYTF.

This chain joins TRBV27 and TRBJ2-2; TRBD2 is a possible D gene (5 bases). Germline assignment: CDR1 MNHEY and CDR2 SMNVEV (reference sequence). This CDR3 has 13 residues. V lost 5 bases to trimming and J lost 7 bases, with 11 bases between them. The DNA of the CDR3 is TGTGCCAGCAGTGGAGGTAGGAGCGGGGAGCTGTTTTTT. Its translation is CASSGGRSGELFF.

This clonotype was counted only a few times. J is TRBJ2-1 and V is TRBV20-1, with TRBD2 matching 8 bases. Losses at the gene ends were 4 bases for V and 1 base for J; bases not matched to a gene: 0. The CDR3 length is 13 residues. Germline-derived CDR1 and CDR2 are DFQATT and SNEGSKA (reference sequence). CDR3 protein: CSAKRGSYNEQFF. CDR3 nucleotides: TGCAGTGCTAAGCGGGGGTCCTACAATGAGCAGTTCTTC.

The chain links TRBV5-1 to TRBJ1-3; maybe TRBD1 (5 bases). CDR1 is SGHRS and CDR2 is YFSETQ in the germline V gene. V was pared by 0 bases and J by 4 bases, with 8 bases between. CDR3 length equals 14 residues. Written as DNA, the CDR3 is TGCGCCAGCAGCTTGGCAGGGCCCGGAAACACCATATATTTT. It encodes CASSLAGPGNTIYF.

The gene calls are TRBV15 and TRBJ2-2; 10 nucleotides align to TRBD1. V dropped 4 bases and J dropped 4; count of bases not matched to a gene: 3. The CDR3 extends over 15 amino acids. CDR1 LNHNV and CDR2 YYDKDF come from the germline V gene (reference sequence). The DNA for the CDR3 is TGTGCCACCAGCAACCGGGACAGGGGCACCGGGGAGCTGTTTTTT. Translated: CATSNRDRGTGELFF.

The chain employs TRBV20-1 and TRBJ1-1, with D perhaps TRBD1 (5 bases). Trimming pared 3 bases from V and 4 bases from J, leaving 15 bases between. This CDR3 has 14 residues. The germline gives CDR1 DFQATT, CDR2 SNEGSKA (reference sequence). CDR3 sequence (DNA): TGCAGTGCTAGTGGTGCAGGGTGGAGCACTGAAGCTTTCTTT. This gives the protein CSASGAGWSTEAFF.

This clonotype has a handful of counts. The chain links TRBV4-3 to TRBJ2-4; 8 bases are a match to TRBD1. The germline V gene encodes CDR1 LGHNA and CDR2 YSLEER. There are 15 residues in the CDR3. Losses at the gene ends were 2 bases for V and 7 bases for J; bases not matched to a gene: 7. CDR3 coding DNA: TGCGCCAGCAGCCAACGCCAGGGGGCCGGGAACATTCAGTACTTC. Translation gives CASSQRQGAGNIQYF.

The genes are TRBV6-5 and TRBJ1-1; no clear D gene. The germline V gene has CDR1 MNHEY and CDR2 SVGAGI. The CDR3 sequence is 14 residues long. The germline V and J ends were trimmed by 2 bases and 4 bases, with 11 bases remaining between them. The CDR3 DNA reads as TGTGCCAGCAGTTACGACGGTCCGGGCACTGAAGCTTTCTTT. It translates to CASSYDGPGTEAFF.

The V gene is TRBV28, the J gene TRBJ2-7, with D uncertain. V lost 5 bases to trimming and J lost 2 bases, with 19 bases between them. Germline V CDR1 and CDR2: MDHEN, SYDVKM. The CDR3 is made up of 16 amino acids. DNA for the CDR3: TGTGCCAGCAGTCCTCAATCAGGTTCTATCGCCTACGAGCAGTACGTC. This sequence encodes CASSPQSGSIAYEQYV.